Below are 28 T cell receptor beta chains sequenced from a single sample in a study of T cells in Graves' hyperthyroidism and ophthalmopathy. There were TCR beta CDR3 regions amplified from RNA transcripts. The HTBI set primed first-round TCR CDR3 RT-PCR. TCRdb re-derived calls from the multiplex PCR reads in MiXCR, one entry per CDR3 protein. The table shows around 250,000 distinct CDR3 sequences, with roughly 15% occurring only once. Sequenced input: blood. The source is a woman in her forties with Graves' hyperthyroidism that later progressed to Graves' ophthalmopathy.

This clonotype has a count of ten or more. The chain combines TRBV18 with TRBJ1-4, with 10 bases matching TRBD1. V lost 6 bases, J lost 8 bases, and 6 bases stayed unmatched. This CDR3 is 14 amino acids long. Germline V gene sequence: CDR1 KGHSH, CDR2 LQKENI. The CDR3 reads CASSHGQGEEKLFF. The CDR3 coding sequence is TGTGCCAGCTCCCACGGACAGGGGGAAGAAAAACTGTTTTTT.

Ten or more counts support this clonotype. In nucleotides, the CDR3 is TGCGCCAGCAGCCAGGTGATCCAAGAGACCCAGTACTTC. Amino acids: CASSQVIQETQYF. The rearrangement uses TRBV4-1 and TRBJ2-5; D gene uncertain. The CDR3 is made up of 13 amino acids. Looked up from germline, CDR1 is MGHRA and CDR2 is YSYEKL. The germline V and J ends were trimmed by 3 bases and 1 base, with 6 bases remaining between them.

There are many counts of this clonotype. CDR3 amino acids: CASRKLAGGGEQYF. The CDR3 DNA is TGTGCCAGCAGGAAGTTAGCGGGAGGCGGCGAGCAGTACTTC. V and J are TRBV3-1 and TRBJ2-7; 10 bases are a match to TRBD2. V trimming: 6 bases; J trimming: 6 bases; junction bases outside the gene matches: 8. This CDR3 contains 14 residues. Germline CDR1 LGHDT, CDR2 YNNKEL (reference sequence).

This clonotype showed up just a few times. A much larger clone differs from this one at a single base, so this may be a read error. The chain is built from TRBV28 and TRBJ1-1; weak D call: TRBD1 (6 bases). Germline V gene lookup returns CDR1 MDHEN and CDR2 SYDVKM. This CDR3 is built from 14 residues. Here the CDR3 DNA reads TGTGTCAGCAGCCTATTCAGGGGATGGACTGAAGCTTTCTTT. Translation gives CVSSLFRGWTEAFF.

There are many counts of this clonotype. This chain joins TRBV11-2 and TRBJ1-2; D uncertain. Trimming pared 2 bases from V and 4 bases from J, leaving 14 bases between. CDR3 length: 15 amino acids. Germline CDR1 SGHAT, CDR2 FQNNGV. In nucleotides, the CDR3 is TGTGCCAGCAGCTTAACTAACCTGGGAGTCTATGGCTACACCTTC. This encodes CASSLTNLGVYGYTF.

This clonotype has ten or more counts. J is TRBJ2-2 and V is TRBV9; D is ambiguous. The V end lost 0 bases, the J end lost 9 bases, and 9 bases lay between the germline ends. CDR3 length: 13 residues. CDR1 is SGDLS, CDR2 YYNGEE, per germline. CDR3 residues: CASSVEGNRELFF. CDR3 DNA sequence: TGTGCCAGCAGCGTAGAAGGAAACCGGGAGCTGTTTTTT. Full variable domain (remainder filled in from reference TRBV9 and TRBJ2-2): DSGVTQTPKHLITATGQRVTLRCSPRSGDLSVYWYQQSLDQGLQFLIQYYNGEERAKGNILERFSAQQFPDLHSELNLSSLELGDSALYFCASSVEGNRELFFGEGSRLTVL.

The genes are TRBV5-1 and TRBJ1-3; D is unclear. This CDR3 is built from 16 residues. V lost 1 base and J lost 0, with 11 bases in between. CDR1 SGHRS and CDR2 YFSETQ come from the germline V gene. In DNA, the CDR3 is TGCGCCAGCAGCTTGTACCCCTGGCTCTCTGGAAACACCATATATTTT. Protein product: CASSLYPWLSGNTIYF.

This chain connects TRBV6-1 to TRBJ1-2; D is unresolved. This CDR3 is built from 14 residues. V was cut by 2 bases and J by 2 bases, with 9 bases left in between. Germline V CDR1 and CDR2: MNHNS, SASEGT. The CDR3 loop reads CASSERGQNYGYTF. The CDR3 coding sequence is TGTGCCAGCAGTGAACGAGGGCAGAACTATGGCTACACCTTC.

This clonotype was detected ten times or more. The chain is built from TRBV28 and TRBJ1-1; no firm D call. CDR1 and CDR2 from the germline V gene are MDHEN and SYDVKM. This CDR3 comprises 14 residues. Deletions cut 5 bases from V and 3 bases from J, with 13 bases between. CDR3 DNA sequence: TGTGCCAGCAGTCACCCGGCCCCGGACACTGAAGCTTTCTTT. It codes for CASSHPAPDTEAFF.

This clonotype was picked up a small number of times. The chain is built from TRBV5-1 and TRBJ1-2; the match to TRBD1 covers 7 bases. The CDR3 runs to 14 residues. The J segment lost 3 bases and the V segment lost 4 bases, leaving 6 bases of the junction unmatched. Germline-derived CDR1 and CDR2 are SGHRS and YFSETQ. The CDR3 DNA reads as TGCGCCAGCAGCGGGCAGGGGGTCCACTATGGCTACACCTTC. It translates to CASSGQGVHYGYTF.

This clonotype was seen at least ten times. V is TRBV14 and J is TRBJ2-2; D gene uncertain. CDR3 length equals 15 residues. V lost 0 bases, J lost 5 bases, and 10 bases lay in between. Looked up from germline, CDR1 is SGHDN and CDR2 is FVKESK. CDR3 protein: CASSQDVTRTGELFF. CDR3 sequence (DNA): TGTGCCAGCAGCCAAGATGTAACGCGGACCGGGGAGCTGTTTTTT.

There are many counts of this clonotype. The chain carries TRBV7-2 and TRBJ2-1; the D gene is possibly TRBD2 (6 bases). This CDR3 has 17 residues. CDR1 is SGHTA, CDR2 FQGNSA, per germline. V shed 5 bases and J shed 0 bases, with 17 bases lying between them. CDR3: CASSPRPRESSYNEQFF. The CDR3 nucleotides are TGTGCCAGCAGCCCTCGGCCACGGGAGAGCTCCTACAATGAGCAGTTCTTC.

The sample holds many counts of this clonotype. The V gene is TRBV7-2, the J gene TRBJ2-3; 8 nucleotides agree with TRBD2. The V gene end was trimmed by 4 bases and the J gene end by 1 base; junction bases not matched to a gene: 10. This CDR3 has 17 residues. Germline loops: CDR1 SGHTA, CDR2 FQGNSA. The CDR3 sequence is CASSSPLVLAGTDTQYF. CDR3 bases: TGTGCCAGCAGCTCGCCCCTAGTACTAGCGGGCACAGATACGCAGTATTTT.

This clonotype has at least ten counts. The genes are TRBV2 and TRBJ1-1; TRBD1 might be the D (5 bases). The CDR3 is 15 residues long. Trimming cost V 7 bases and J 2 bases, with 17 bases left between them. Germline V CDR1 and CDR2: SNHLY, FYNNEI. The CDR3 is CASNAPWQGNTEAFF. The CDR3 nucleotides read TGTGCCAGCAACGCCCCATGGCAGGGAAACACTGAAGCTTTCTTT. Filled out from reference TRBV2 and TRBJ1-1, the complete variable domain reads EPEVTQTPSHQVTQMGQEVILRCVPISNHLYFYWYRQILGQKVEFLVSFYNNEISEKSEIFDDQFSVERPDGSNFTLKIRSTKLEDSAMYFCASNAPWQGNTEAFFGQGTRLTVV.

This clonotype showed up just a few times. The chain carries TRBV20-1 and TRBJ1-3; 12 nucleotides line up with TRBD1. CDR1 and CDR2 from the germline V gene are DFQATT and SNEGSKA (reference sequence). The CDR3 contains 16 residues. Trimming cost V 3 bases and J 4 bases; bases outside gene matches: 7. The CDR3 coding sequence is TGCAGTGCTAGTCAGGGACAGGGGGCGCCGGGAAACACCATATATTTT. Translating gives CSASQGQGAPGNTIYF.

In its sample, this clonotype was seen many times. This sequence joins TRBV28 and TRBJ1-1; D call uncertain. Germline V lookup: CDR1 MDHEN, CDR2 SYDVKM. This CDR3 comprises 13 residues. Trimming left V 11 bases short and J 12 bases short, with 25 bases between. For the CDR3, the DNA is TGTGCCTGCCGCCGAGGCAGGCAGTTCACGACTTTCTTT. The encoded protein is CACRRGRQFTTFF.

CDR3 coding DNA: TGTGCCAGCAGCGGACAGACAGGGGGCCTCACTGGGGCCAACGTCCTGACTTTC. It yields the protein CASSGQTGGLTGANVLTF. J is TRBJ2-6 and V is TRBV9, with 10 bases fitting TRBD1. Germline V gives CDR1 SGDLS, CDR2 YYNGEE. The ends lost 3 bases at V and 2 bases at J; junction bases unmatched: 8. The CDR3 is 18 residues long.

This clonotype was seen at least ten times. This CDR3 is CASGSPREGYNEQFF. The CDR3 region has the DNA TGTGCCAGCGGTTCCCCTCGGGAGGGCTACAATGAGCAGTTCTTC. This chain uses TRBV6-1 with TRBJ2-1; 8 nucleotides agree with TRBD2. The ends lost 8 bases at V and 3 bases at J; junction bases unmatched: 9. The CDR3 covers 15 residues. The V gene's germline CDR1 is MNHNS and CDR2 SASEGT.

J is TRBJ1-2 and V is TRBV20-1; no clear D gene. V lost 1 base, J lost 2 bases, and 11 bases lay in between. The CDR3 is 14 residues long. Germline-derived CDR1 and CDR2 are DFQATT and SNEGSKA (reference sequence). CDR3: CSARGAGLNYGYTF. In DNA, the CDR3 is TGCAGTGCTAGAGGCGCAGGACTAAACTATGGCTACACCTTC.

Only one count was recorded for this clonotype. This sequence joins TRBV29-1 and TRBJ2-7, with TRBD2 matching 9 bases. Unmatched junction bases numbered 3, after V lost 4 bases and J lost 5 bases. The CDR3 consists of 12 residues. CDR1 SQVTM and CDR2 ANQGSEA come from the germline V gene. CDR3 sequence reads: CSVGTSAHEQYF. The DNA of the CDR3 is TGCAGCGTTGGGACTAGCGCCCACGAGCAGTACTTC.

This clonotype was picked up many times. CDR3 loop: CASRKDGDNSPLHF. CDR3 DNA: TGTGCCAGCAGAAAGGACGGAGATAATTCACCCCTCCACTTT. The V call is TRBV2, the J call TRBJ1-6; D is unresolved. V was trimmed by 6 bases and J by 5 bases, leaving 11 bases between them. Germline V CDR1 and CDR2: SNHLY, FYNNEI. The CDR3 length is 14 residues.

This clonotype was seen at least ten times. The rearrangement links TRBV2 to TRBJ2-4, with 7 bases that match TRBD2. V was clipped by 4 bases and J by 0 bases; unmatched bases: 12. The germline CDR1 and CDR2 sequences are SNHLY and FYNNEI. The CDR3 contains 18 residues. The CDR3 coding sequence is TGTGCCAGCAGTGCCCATCCTGGGGGGGTACTAGCCAAAAACATTCAGTACTTC. It codes for CASSAHPGGVLAKNIQYF. The full variable domain, with the rest looked up from reference TRBV2 and TRBJ2-4, is EPEVTQTPSHQVTQMGQEVILRCVPISNHLYFYWYRQILGQKVEFLVSFYNNEISEKSEIFDDQFSVERPDGSNFTLKIRSTKLEDSAMYFCASSAHPGGVLAKNIQYFGAGTRLSVL.

This clonotype was recorded at least ten times. The chain employs TRBV28 and TRBJ2-7; D gene unclear. Germline assignment: CDR1 MDHEN and CDR2 SYDVKM. V was pared by 7 bases and J by 0 bases, with 16 bases between. This CDR3 region has 15 residues. CDR3 bases: TGTGCCAGCATCCCCTCGGCTAGAGCCTCCTACGAGCAGTACTTC. Translation gives CASIPSARASYEQYF.

This clonotype was observed many times. The gene calls are TRBV19 and TRBJ2-3; either TRBD1 or TRBD2 may supply D (5 bases each). V lost 3 bases and J lost 3, with 13 bases in between. Germline V lookup: CDR1 LNHDA, CDR2 SQIVND (reference sequence). The CDR3 loop spans 15 amino acids. The CDR3 is CASSMMGPPTDTQYF. Here the CDR3 DNA reads TGTGCCAGTAGTATGATGGGACCCCCGACAGATACGCAGTATTTT.

This clonotype was found a few times. This may stem from a read error, because a much larger clone lies one nucleotide away. The V call is TRBV7-2, the J call TRBJ2-3; TRBD2 matches 9 bases. Trimming cost V 1 base and J 2 bases; bases outside gene matches: 13. Germline lookup yields CDR1 SGHTA and CDR2 FQGNSA. The CDR3 runs 19 residues. The CDR3 nucleotides read TGTGCCAGCAGCTTAGGATATAGCAATTTAGCGGGAGACACAGATACGCAGTATTTT. This codes for CASSLGYSNLAGDTDTQYF.

Concerning this clonotype: This sequence may be a read error, since a much larger clone differs from it by one base. The rearrangement uses TRBV19 and TRBJ2-4; 7 bases line up with TRBD2. The CDR3 has 16 amino acids. From germline, CDR1 is LNHDA and CDR2 SQIVND (reference sequence). The CDR3, as DNA: TGTACCAGTAGTATGGGAGGGGATTATGCCAAAAACATTCAGTACTTC. It is translated as CTSSMGGDYAKNIQYF.

This clonotype was seen repeatedly, ten times or more. CDR3 region: CASSQDLPQETQYF. CDR3 in DNA: TGTGCCAGCAGCCAAGACCTTCCGCAAGAGACCCAGTACTTC. V is TRBV3-1 and J is TRBJ2-5; no clear D. From germline, CDR1 is LGHDT and CDR2 YNNKEL (reference sequence). CDR3 length: 14 residues. V shed 0 bases and J shed 2 bases, with 7 bases lying between them.

This clonotype was seen repeatedly, ten times or more. The chain employs TRBV19 and TRBJ2-1; D not certain. Germline-derived CDR1 and CDR2 are LNHDA and SQIVND (reference sequence). The CDR3 covers 14 residues. V was trimmed by 1 base and J by 4 bases, leaving 8 bases between them. The CDR3 spells CASSIGGPYNEQFF. In DNA form, the CDR3 reads TGTGCCAGTAGTATAGGCGGCCCTTACAATGAGCAGTTCTTC. The variable domain in full, with the rest retrieved from reference TRBV19 and TRBJ2-1, is DGGITQSPKYLFRKEGQNVTLSCEQNLNHDAMYWYRQDPGQGLRLIYYSQIVNDFQKGDIAEGYSVSREKKESFPLTVTSAQKNPTAFYLCASSIGGPYNEQFFGPGTRLTVL.